These 29 T cell receptor beta chains share one sample of origin, sequenced in a study of glioma-infiltrating T cells after dendritic cell vaccination. Libraries were prepared by immunoSEQ multiplex PCR; TCRdb keeps only in-frame clonotypes and omits some of them. The table records under 35,000 clones, approximately 91% of them present only once. Sequenced material: blood, taken before dendritic cell vaccination. These receptors all stem from a human donor with glioblastoma.

In the case of this clone: Relative to the germline gene, one junction end is altered; a read error may explain this. The chain carries TRBV27 and TRBJ2-2; TRBD1 aligns across 7 bases. CDR3 length: 15 amino acids. Germline lookup yields CDR1 MNHEY and CDR2 SMNVEV (reference sequence). CDR3 sequence: CASSLSTGNPGELFF. DNA for the CDR3: TGTGCCAGCAGTTTATCGACAGGGAACCCCGGGGAGCTGTTTTTT.

V is TRBV11-2 and J is TRBJ1-4; tentatively, D is TRBD1 (5 bases). The CDR3 covers 12 residues. Trimming removed 8 bases from V and 3 bases from J, with 7 bases in between. Germline loops: CDR1 SGHAT, CDR2 FQNNGV. The CDR3 sequence: CASGGANEKLFF. DNA for the CDR3: TGTGCCAGCGGGGGGGCTAATGAAAAACTGTTTTTT.

The gene calls are TRBV18 and TRBJ1-5; 9 nucleotides align to TRBD1. The germline gives CDR1 KGHSH, CDR2 LQKENI. This CDR3 is 16 amino acids long. V lost 5 bases and J lost 4; bases outside the gene matches: 9. The CDR3 DNA reads TGTGCCAGCTCATCAACTCCCGGGACAGGGAATCAGCCCCAGCATTTT. Its protein is CASSSTPGTGNQPQHF.

This chain links TRBV30 with TRBJ1-2; the match to TRBD1 covers 9 bases. The V gene's germline CDR1 is GTSNPN and CDR2 SVGIG (reference sequence). The V and J ends lost 5 bases and 7 bases, in that order; junction bases with no gene match: 5. The CDR3 totals 12 residues. The CDR3 spells CAWEDRGAGYTF. The CDR3 coding sequence is TGTGCCTGGGAAGACAGGGGGGCTGGCTACACCTTC.

This CDR3 is CASRAGGDVLHF. The CDR3 DNA is TGTGCCAGCAGGGCAGGGGGCGACGTCCTCCACTTT. The V gene is TRBV2, the J gene TRBJ1-6; 8 nucleotides match TRBD1. Germline assignment: CDR1 SNHLY and CDR2 FYNNEI. The CDR3 covers 12 residues. With V trimmed by 6 bases and J by 15 bases, 7 bases remained unmatched.

The chain carries TRBV13 and TRBJ1-1, with TRBD1 as a possible D gene (5 bases). The CDR3 totals 14 residues. The germline gives CDR1 PRHDT, CDR2 FYEKMQ (reference sequence). Trimming pared 3 bases from V and 3 bases from J, leaving 11 bases between. The CDR3 here is CASSFGGGDTEAFF. The DNA of the CDR3 is TGTGCCAGCAGCTTCGGGGGAGGGGACACTGAAGCTTTCTTT.

The J gene is TRBJ1-1, the V gene TRBV19; D is possibly TRBD1 (5 bases). Between the trimmed V and J ends, which lost 7 bases and 5 bases, there was a span of 23 bases. CDR3 length equals 16 residues. The germline gives CDR1 LNHDA, CDR2 SQIVND (reference sequence). CDR3 nucleotide sequence: TGTGCCAGTACCCATGGGAGGGGATATCAGGAGACTGAAGCTTTCTTT. Its protein product is CASTHGRGYQETEAFF.

This chain connects TRBV7-7 to TRBJ2-4; 8 nucleotides align to TRBD2. Losses at the gene ends were 5 bases for V and 6 bases for J; bases not matched to a gene: 6. This CDR3 has 14 residues. Looked up from germline, CDR1 is SSHAT and CDR2 is FNYEAQ (reference sequence). The CDR3 here is CASSPGLGLNIQYF. The CDR3 DNA sequence: TGTGCCAGCAGCCCGGGACTAGGGCTAAACATTCAGTACTTC.

This clone has just one count. This rearrangement joins TRBV12-5 to TRBJ1-1, with TRBD1 identical over 7 bases. The CDR3 covers 14 residues. The trim removed 7 bases at V and 1 base at J, leaving 6 bases unmatched. CDR1 and CDR2 from the germline V gene are LGHNT and FRNRAP. The CDR3 here is CASAWDSRNTEAFF. The DNA for the CDR3 is TGTGCTAGTGCCTGGGACAGCCGGAACACTGAAGCTTTCTTT.

The V call is TRBV30, the J call TRBJ2-7; 8 bases map to TRBD1. Germline V CDR1 and CDR2: GTSNPN, SVGIG (reference sequence). V shed 6 bases, J shed 2 bases, and the junction held 3 bases outside the gene matches. The CDR3 runs to 12 residues. CDR3: CACRGRTYEQYF. For the CDR3, the DNA is TGTGCCTGCAGGGGGCGAACCTACGAGCAGTACTTC.

The CDR3 sequence is CASSLPGQGYYEQYF. DNA of the CDR3: TGTGCCAGCAGCTTGCCGGGACAGGGATACTACGAGCAGTACTTC. The genes are TRBV5-5 and TRBJ2-5, with 9 bases identical to TRBD1. The DNA end is more similar to TRBJ2-7, so the J call may be wrong. The length of the CDR3 is 15 residues. CDR1 is SGHKS and CDR2 is YYEKEE in the germline V gene (reference sequence).

The CDR3 DNA reads TGTGCCAGCAGCCCCCGGACCTTTGACAGTTATAGCAATCAGCCCCAGCATTTT. Residues: CASSPRTFDSYSNQPQHF. V and J are TRBV27 and TRBJ1-5, with D perhaps matching TRBD1 (5 bases). The V end lost 6 bases, the J end lost 0 bases, and 21 bases lay between the germline ends. Germline CDR1 and CDR2: MNHEY and SMNVEV (reference sequence). This CDR3 is built from 18 residues.

V and J are TRBV4-1 and TRBJ1-6; D is undetermined. Germline V gene data show CDR1 as MGHRA and CDR2 as YSYEKL. The CDR3 runs to 16 residues. V dropped 2 bases and J dropped 5 bases, with 13 bases sitting between them. CDR3 loop: CASSQRTGRHNSPLHF. CDR3 DNA sequence: TGCGCCAGCAGCCAAAGGACGGGAAGGCATAATTCACCCCTCCACTTT.

The V and J genes are TRBV6-5 and TRBJ1-6; 9 bases map to TRBD1. This CDR3 region has 14 residues. Trimming cost V 5 bases and J 10 bases; bases outside gene matches: 6. The germline V gene encodes CDR1 MNHEY and CDR2 SVGAGI. For the CDR3, the DNA is TGTGCCAGCAGTGTGGGACAGGGTGTCTCACCCCTCCACTTT. Translated, it gives CASSVGQGVSPLHF.

The V and J genes are TRBV2 and TRBJ1-1; D is unresolved. The germline V and J ends were trimmed by 4 bases and 0 bases, with 6 bases remaining between them. This CDR3 has 13 amino acids. From germline, CDR1 is SNHLY and CDR2 FYNNEI. CDR3 in amino acids: CASSVRLNTEAFF. The CDR3 DNA is TGTGCCAGCAGTGTGCGCTTGAACACTGAAGCTTTCTTT. Drawing the rest from reference TRBV2 and TRBJ1-1, the complete variable domain is EPEVTQTPSHQVTQMGQEVILRCVPISNHLYFYWYRQILGQKVEFLVSFYNNEISEKSEIFDDQFSVERPDGSNFTLKIRSTKLEDSAMYFCASSVRLNTEAFFGQGTRLTVV.

V gene TRBV2 combines with J gene TRBJ1-4; possible D gene TRBD1, 5 bases. Trimming took off 7 bases at V and 4 bases at J, with 13 bases between the two ends. Germline V lookup: CDR1 SNHLY, CDR2 FYNNEI. CDR3 length: 14 amino acids. The chain's CDR3 is CASNGRAVNEKLFF. In DNA form, the CDR3 reads TGTGCCAGCAACGGCAGGGCGGTTAATGAAAAACTGTTTTTT.

V usage is TRBV5-1 and J usage is TRBJ1-1; 12 positions match TRBD1. J lost 6 bases, V lost 7 bases, and 7 bases had no gene match. There are 14 residues in the CDR3. CDR1 and CDR2 (germline): SGHRS, YFSETQ. As DNA, the CDR3 is TGCGCCAGCGCCCCGGGACAGGGGGCCTCTGAAGCTTTCTTT. This gives the protein CASAPGQGASEAFF.

The V gene is TRBV19, the J gene TRBJ1-2, with D unresolved. The CDR3 is made up of 11 amino acids. Per germline, CDR1 LNHDA and CDR2 SQIVND (reference sequence). V was shortened by 3 bases and J by 6 bases, with 5 bases between the two germline ends. The CDR3 coding sequence is TGTGCCAGTAGTATCGGGGATGGCTACACCTTC. Translating gives CASSIGDGYTF.

This chain connects TRBV7-2 to TRBJ2-1, with unresolved D. The CDR3 has 11 residues. V gave up 1 base and J gave up 7 bases, with 2 bases separating them. Germline V gives CDR1 SGHTA, CDR2 FQGNSA. CDR3 in DNA: TGTGCCAGCAGCTTAGTAAATGAGCAGTTCTTC. The encoded protein is CASSLVNEQFF.

The chain is built from TRBV6-6 and TRBJ2-1; 7 positions agree with TRBD2. The CDR3 length is 15 residues. V gave up 0 bases and J gave up 9 bases; unmatched junction bases: 8. CDR1 is MNHNY and CDR2 is SVGAGI in the germline V gene (reference sequence). The CDR3 spells CASSYSGGYGSEQFF. DNA of the CDR3: TGTGCCAGCAGTTACTCGGGAGGGTACGGGAGTGAGCAGTTCTTC.

The chain couples TRBV30 to TRBJ2-1; D is unresolved. Germline V CDR1 and CDR2: GTSNPN, SVGIG (reference sequence). The V gene lost 3 bases and the J gene lost 5 bases, with 5 bases spanning the gap. This CDR3 contains 11 residues. The CDR3 is CAWRANNEQFF. The DNA for the CDR3 is TGTGCCTGGAGAGCTAACAATGAGCAGTTCTTC.

This chain uses TRBV27 with TRBJ1-5; 7 nucleotides agree with TRBD1. V lost 4 bases to trimming and J lost 7 bases; unmatched junction nucleotides: 1. CDR1 and CDR2 (germline): MNHEY, SMNVEV (reference sequence). CDR3 size: 12 residues. CDR3 DNA: TGTGCCAGCAGTTACAGGGGCCAGCCCCAGCATTTT. This translates into CASSYRGQPQHF.

The rearrangement uses TRBV7-9 and TRBJ1-1; D perhaps matches TRBD1 (6 bases). Looked up from germline, CDR1 is SEHNR and CDR2 is FQNEAQ (reference sequence). The CDR3 consists of 14 residues. V was trimmed by 1 base and J by 5 bases, leaving 11 bases between them. In DNA form, the CDR3 reads TGTGCCAGCAGCTTAGTTGACAGGAGGACTGAAGCTTTCTTT. It yields the protein CASSLVDRRTEAFF.

The V and J genes are TRBV5-1 and TRBJ2-5; 8 bases agree with TRBD2. CDR3 length: 15 residues. Germline-derived CDR1 and CDR2 are SGHRS and YFSETQ. V dropped 1 base and J dropped 5; count of bases not matched to a gene: 7. The CDR3 loop reads CASSLPEAGVETQYF. The CDR3, as DNA: TGCGCCAGCAGCTTGCCCGAAGCGGGGGTGGAGACCCAGTACTTC.

The chain couples TRBV7-9 to TRBJ1-1, with 11 bases matching TRBD1. Germline CDR1 is SEHNR and CDR2 is FQNEAQ (reference sequence). V lost 7 bases, J lost 6 bases, and 7 bases stayed unmatched. The CDR3 sequence is 14 residues long. CDR3 residues: CASTRTGGNPEAFF. The CDR3 region has the DNA TGTGCCAGCACCCGGACAGGGGGCAACCCTGAAGCTTTCTTT.

This clone came up once. The rearrangement uses TRBV4-1 and TRBJ1-6; TRBD1 aligns across 9 bases. CDR1 and CDR2 from the germline V gene are MGHRA and YSYEKL. Trimming removed 6 bases from V and 9 bases from J; junction bases left unmatched: 9. The CDR3 covers 15 residues. CDR3 nucleotide sequence: TGCGCCAGCAGGGAAAGGACAGGGGCATTTTCACCCCTCCACTTT. This translates into CASRERTGAFSPLHF.

This sequence joins TRBV29-1 and TRBJ1-1; 7 bases match TRBD1. The germline gives CDR1 SQVTM, CDR2 ANQGSEA. V was pared by 3 bases and J by 0 bases, with 4 bases of the junction left unmatched. The CDR3 has 14 residues. This CDR3 is CSVDQGVVNTEAFF. CDR3 sequence (DNA): TGCAGCGTTGACCAGGGGGTAGTGAACACTGAAGCTTTCTTT.

This chain links TRBV14 with TRBJ1-1; unclear D gene. CDR3 length: 10 amino acids. CDR1 and CDR2 from the germline V gene are SGHDN and FVKESK. CDR3 DNA sequence: TGTGCTACGGGGAACACTGAAGCTTTCTTT. It is translated as CATGNTEAFF. The whole variable domain, remainder taken from reference TRBV14 and TRBJ1-1, is EAGVTQFPSHSVIEKGQTVTLRCDPISGHDNLYWYRRVMGKEIKFLLHFVKESKQDESGMPNNRFLAERTGGTYSTLKVQPAELEDSGVYFCATGNTEAFFGQGTRLTVV.

The V call is TRBV5-1, the J call TRBJ2-1; TRBD1 is a possible D gene (5 bases). The CDR3 extends over 13 amino acids. V was trimmed by 3 bases and J by 6 bases, leaving 10 bases between them. Germline loops: CDR1 SGHRS, CDR2 YFSETQ. CDR3 residues: CASSSPQGNEQFF. The CDR3 nucleotides are TGCGCCAGCAGCTCACCCCAGGGCAATGAGCAGTTCTTC.